This is a list of T cell receptor beta chains from one sample in a study of blood T cell repertoires in COVID-19. Libraries were prepared by immunoSEQ multiplex PCR; TCRdb keeps only in-frame clonotypes and omits some of them. The repertoire has just under 250,000 clones, around 85% of them found once; the top ten carry around 2.9%. Sequencing input: peripheral blood. The source is a woman in her twenties or thirties who had recovered from COVID-19. Each CDR3 is given with its conserved first and last residue. D genes are given only for firm matches. Not all rows give a size; the values are once, few, many and, for expanded clones, a class.

TRBV10-1	TRBJ2-7	-	-	TGCGCCAGCAGTGACGCTAGGGGGGGCGACGAGCAGTACTTC	CASSDARGGDEQYF
TRBV2	TRBJ2-7	-	TRBD1	TGTGCCAGCAGTGGGGGACAGGGGGCGCGTAACGAGCAGTACTTC	CASSGGQGARNEQYF
TRBV2	TRBJ2-1	-	-	TGTGCCAGCACCGAAGGAGGGGATCTCTACAATGAGCAGTTCTTC	CASTEGGDLYNEQFF
TRBV5-1	TRBJ2-5	-	-	TGCGCCAGCAGCTCCCCGTCACAGGGTCCGGAGACCCAGTACTTC	CASSSPSQGPETQYF
TRBV6-5	TRBJ2-5	-	TRBD2	TGTGCCGCGGGGGGCATGGGGCCCAAGACCCAGTACTTC	CAAGGMGPKTQYF
TRBV6-4	TRBJ2-5	-	-	TGTGCCAGCAATGGGGACAAAGCAGGGAGCCAAGAGACCCAGTACTTC	CASNGDKAGSQETQYF
TRBV6-5	TRBJ1-5	-	-	TGTGCCAGCTCGTCGGGGGCGCGGGAGGATCAGCCCCAGCATTTT	CASSSGAREDQPQHF
TRBV29-1	TRBJ2-7	-	TRBD1	TGCAGCGTTGGAGGGACAGGGGCGCTCTACGAGCAGTACTTC	CSVGGTGALYEQYF
TRBV9	TRBJ1-1	-	-	TGTGCCAGCAGCGTGGGCGACCTCCGGCGAAACACTGAAGCTTTCTTT	CASSVGDLRRNTEAFF
TRBV10-3	TRBJ1-1	-	TRBD1	TGTGCCATCAGTGGGACAGGGGTTGTCACTGAAGCTTTCTTT	CAISGTGVVTEAFF
TRBV6-5	TRBJ2-1	-	TRBD2	TGTGCCAGCGCCGCTGGCGGGGGGGCCTACAATGAGCAGTTCTTC	CASAAGGGAYNEQFF
TRBV11-2	TRBJ1-3	-	-	TGTGCCAGCAGCCATGTAGTCGGGGGAGGGAACACCATATATTTT	CASSHVVGGGNTIYF
TRBV5-4	TRBJ2-2	once	-	TGTGCCAGCAGTTCTAGCGTTGTGTCGACCGGGGAGCTGTTTTTT	CASSSSVVSTGELFF
TRBV28	TRBJ1-1	-	TRBD1	TGTGCCAGCAGTTTACATGGGACAGGGAACACTGAAGCTTTCTTT	CASSLHGTGNTEAFF
TRBV6-2/TRBV6-3	TRBJ1-2	once	TRBD1	TGTGCCAGCAGCTCCAGGGGGCTCTATAACTATGGCTACACCTTC	CASSSRGLYNYGYTF
TRBV5-1	TRBJ1-2	-	TRBD1	TGCGCCAGCAGTTCCGGGACAGGGGCCTATGGCTACACCTTC	CASSSGTGAYGYTF
TRBV6-5	TRBJ1-3	-	-	TGTGCCAGCAGCAAGGGGGTTTTCTCTGGAAACACCATATATTTT	CASSKGVFSGNTIYF